The clone carrying this TCR beta chain was recorded at least ten times. No antigen is known for it. From RNA transcripts, TCR beta CDR3 regions were amplified. The primer set for the first-round RT-PCR of the TCR CDR3 was HTBI. TCRdb independently ran MiXCR on the multiplex PCR reads; one entry per CDR3 protein. The data contain roughly 500,000 distinct CDR3 sequences, less than 25% of them singletons. This entry is derived from a study of T cells in Graves' hyperthyroidism and ophthalmopathy. Study-level results: The model made its ophthalmopathy prediction, and onset followed a median around 6.5 months later. Blood also held most thyroid clonotypes expanded beyond 0.001.

CDR3 length: 13 residues. The germline CDR1 and CDR2 sequences are SNHLY and FYNNEI. Trimming removed 7 bases at V and 2 bases at J, with 9 bases between. Material for sequencing was blood. The clonotype comes from a woman in her thirties with Graves' ophthalmopathy. This rearrangement joins TRBV2 to TRBJ1-5; perhaps TRBD1 as D (5 bases). The CDR3 region has the DNA TGTGCCAGCAAGAGGGGAGGCAATCAGCCCCAGCATTTT. Translation gives CASKRGGNQPQHF.